Listed here are 19 T cell receptor beta chains from one sample, sequenced in a study of blood T cell repertoires in COVID-19 (dated by TCRdb to the early 2020s). Libraries came from the immunoSEQ multiplex PCR assay. The table comes from immuneACCESS by way of TCRdb, which keeps in-frame sequences with V and J called. Part of the clones is missing from these tables; in studies checked, under half for an unresolved V gene and the rest for unknown reasons. The sample yields some 90,000 clones; roughly 90% were counted once. Around 2.8% of the sample is taken by the ten largest. Sequencing was performed on peripheral blood. The receptors stem from a man in his fifties or sixties with COVID-19, enrolled during active disease.

The chain is built from TRBV4-1 and TRBJ2-3; a weak D match, TRBD1 (5 bases). Germline CDR1 MGHRA, CDR2 YSYEKL. Trimming took 1 base from V and 5 from J, leaving 7 bases between them. This CDR3 contains 13 residues. The CDR3 coding sequence is TGCGCCAGCAGCCAAGGGACACGAGATACGCAGTATTTT. Its protein product is CASSQGTRDTQYF.

The chain uses TRBV25-1 and TRBJ1-2; 10 bases fit TRBD1. Trimming at V came to 2 bases and at J to 7 bases, leaving 7 bases not matched to a gene. The CDR3 loop spans 15 amino acids. Germline CDR1 and CDR2: MGHDK and SYGVNS. The CDR3 here is CASSEPQTGGSGYTF. The CDR3 region has the DNA TGTGCCAGCAGTGAACCCCAGACAGGGGGCTCTGGCTACACCTTC.

The chain carries TRBV10-1 and TRBJ1-1; D remains ambiguous. This CDR3 region has 15 residues. Trimming left V 0 bases short and J 1 base short, with 9 bases between. CDR1 is WNHNN and CDR2 is SYGVQD in the germline V gene (reference sequence). The CDR3 DNA is TGCGCCAGCAGTGAGTCGCGGGGAAGGAACACTGAAGCTTTCTTT. Translation gives CASSESRGRNTEAFF.

This chain links TRBV30 with TRBJ2-7, with 10 bases that match TRBD1. The CDR3 has 14 amino acids. J was trimmed by 4 bases and V by 0 bases; bases with no gene match: 3. Germline assignment: CDR1 GTSNPN and CDR2 SVGIG (reference sequence). CDR3 sequence reads: CAWSVGTGVYEQYF. For the CDR3, the DNA is TGTGCCTGGAGTGTTGGGACAGGGGTTTACGAGCAGTACTTC. Complete variable domain (other parts from reference TRBV30 and TRBJ2-7): SQTIHQWPATLVQPVGSPLSLECTVEGTSNPNLYWYRQAAGRGLQLLFYSVGIGQISSEVPQNLSASRPQDRQFILSSKKLLLSDSGFYLCAWSVGTGVYEQYFGPGTRLTVT.

This clone was recorded only once. V is TRBV29-1 and J is TRBJ1-1, with TRBD1 as a possible D gene (5 bases). CDR3 length: 15 residues. Germline V gene sequence: CDR1 SQVTM, CDR2 ANQGSEA. Trimming left V 7 bases short and J 1 base short, with 19 bases between. CDR3 region: CSASRKGATNTEAFF. The DNA for the CDR3 is TGCAGCGCGTCCCGCAAAGGGGCAACGAACACTGAAGCTTTCTTT.

The chain has TRBV2 and TRBJ1-3; 10 nucleotides match TRBD1. The germline gives CDR1 SNHLY, CDR2 FYNNEI. V gave up 10 bases and J gave up 9 bases; unmatched junction bases: 6. The CDR3 loop spans 12 amino acids. The DNA of the CDR3 is TGTGCCACCGGGACAGGGGAGACCACCATATATTTT. This translates into CATGTGETTIYF.

The chain couples TRBV3-1 (or the pseudogene TRBV3-2) to TRBJ1-2; TRBD1 matches at 7 bases. Germline V CDR1 and CDR2: LGHDT, YNNKEL (reference sequence). The length of the CDR3 is 16 residues. V dropped 3 bases and J dropped 6; count of bases not matched to a gene: 13. The CDR3 bases are TGTGCCAGCAGCCAGAAGGTTAGGACAGGTGATGATGGCTACACCTTC. Protein: CASSQKVRTGDDGYTF.

The chain links TRBV10-3 to TRBJ1-1; TRBD1 matches 8 bases. With 1 base clipped from V and 1 base from J, the junction kept 5 bases outside the gene matches. Germline CDR1 ENHRY, CDR2 SYGVKD. This CDR3 comprises 16 residues. The CDR3 sequence: CAISEWSDRANTEAFF. CDR3 sequence (DNA): TGTGCCATCAGTGAGTGGTCGGACAGGGCGAACACTGAAGCTTTCTTT.

The gene calls are TRBV5-1 and TRBJ1-2; tentatively, D is TRBD1 (5 bases). The germline V gene has CDR1 SGHRS and CDR2 YFSETQ. CDR3 length: 14 amino acids. The V end was cut by 0 bases, the J end by 5 bases, with 11 bases between. CDR3 sequence: CASSLEKGRYGYTF. Written as DNA, the CDR3 is TGCGCCAGCAGCTTGGAGAAGGGGCGGTATGGCTACACCTTC.

The chain carries TRBV3-1 (or the pseudogene TRBV3-2) and TRBJ2-4, with D possibly being TRBD1 (6 bases). The ends were cut back, 4 bases at V and 0 bases at J, with 13 bases in the middle. The CDR3 has 16 amino acids. Germline V gene lookup returns CDR1 LGHDT and CDR2 YNNKEL (reference sequence). The CDR3 spells CASSPLQGIAKNIQYF. The CDR3 nucleotides are TGTGCCAGCAGCCCCCTACAGGGAATAGCCAAAAACATTCAGTACTTC.

The chain is built from TRBV7-9 and TRBJ1-2, with TRBD1 as a possible D gene (6 bases). CDR1 and CDR2 (germline): SEHNR, FQNEAQ (reference sequence). Trimming removed 4 bases from V and 5 bases from J, with 11 bases in between. The CDR3 runs 13 residues. CDR3 sequence: CASSSGTTYGYTF. CDR3 nucleotide sequence: TGTGCCAGCAGCTCCGGGACAACTTATGGCTACACCTTC.

The chain is built from TRBV5-6 and TRBJ2-5, with a tentative D call TRBD1 (6 bases). The CDR3 has 14 residues. The germline V gene has CDR1 SGHDT and CDR2 YYEEEE. The V and J ends lost 2 bases and 5 bases respectively, with 13 bases between them. Here the CDR3 DNA reads TGTGCCAGCAGCTTTATGGGGGCGGAGGAGACCCAGTACTTC. This codes for CASSFMGAEETQYF.

This clone was recorded only once. The chain links TRBV5-4 to TRBJ2-3; no firm D call. Germline CDR1 reads SGHNT; CDR2 reads YYREEE (reference sequence). The CDR3 contains 12 residues. V shed 6 bases and J shed 0 bases, with 5 bases lying between them. This CDR3 is CASTSSTDTQYF. The CDR3 DNA reads as TGTGCCAGCACCTCTAGCACAGATACGCAGTATTTT.

The chain uses TRBV3-1 (or the pseudogene TRBV3-2) and TRBJ2-1, with 9 bases that match TRBD2. From germline, CDR1 is LGHDT and CDR2 YNNKEL (reference sequence). The junction had 8 bases not matched to a gene; V was cut back by 0 bases and J by 2 bases. The CDR3 length is 18 residues. In DNA, the CDR3 is TGTGCCAGCAGCCAAGAAAGGCCGCGGGGGGGCGCCTACAATGAGCAGTTCTTC. Translating it yields CASSQERPRGGAYNEQFF.

This sequence joins TRBV6-5 and TRBJ1-5; D call uncertain. This CDR3 is 16 amino acids long. The V end was cut by 0 bases, the J end by 3 bases, with 12 bases between. CDR1 is MNHEY and CDR2 is SVGAGI in the germline V gene. The CDR3 bases are TGTGCCAGCAGTTACTCGAATTGGCAAGACAATCAGCCCCAGCATTTT. It yields the protein CASSYSNWQDNQPQHF.

CDR3 nucleotides: TGTGCCAGTTTTACCGGGATACGAGCTTTCTTT. As protein: CASFTGIRAFF. This chain links TRBV19 with TRBJ1-1, with no clear D. The CDR3 extends over 11 amino acids. Germline V gene sequence: CDR1 LNHDA, CDR2 SQIVND (reference sequence). Deletions cut 8 bases from V and 10 bases from J, with 14 bases between. Together with reference TRBV19 and TRBJ1-1, the CDR3 gives the full variable domain: DGGITQSPKYLFRKEGQNVTLSCEQNLNHDAMYWYRQDPGQGLRLIYYSQIVNDFQKGDIAEGYSVSREKKESFPLTVTSAQKNPTAFYLCASFTGIRAFFGQGTRLTVV.

The chain is built from TRBV2 and TRBJ1-1; 9 nucleotides match TRBD1. Germline V gene data show CDR1 as SNHLY and CDR2 as FYNNEI. The V segment lost 5 bases and the J segment 1 base; nucleotides outside the gene matches: 5. The CDR3 runs 15 residues. In DNA form, the CDR3 reads TGTGCCAGCAGTAAGACAGGGGGGAAGAACACTGAAGCTTTCTTT. It encodes CASSKTGGKNTEAFF.

J is TRBJ2-1 and V is TRBV5-4, with D possibly matching TRBD2 (5 bases). The CDR3 is 13 residues long. With 3 bases removed from V and 5 bases from J, the gap between germline ends came to 9 bases. Germline V gene data show CDR1 as SGHNT and CDR2 as YYREEE (reference sequence). The CDR3 DNA reads as TGTGCCAGCAGCTCGGACGGGAACAATGAGCAGTTCTTC. Residues: CASSSDGNNEQFF.

The chain recombines TRBV7-2 with TRBJ1-5; tentatively, D is TRBD1 (5 bases). Germline-derived CDR1 and CDR2 are SGHTA and FQGNSA. V lost 3 bases and J lost 2, with 8 bases in between. This CDR3 is 14 amino acids long. The CDR3 DNA follows: TGTGCCAGCAGCTTCGACAGTGGCAATCAGCCCCAGCATTTT. Translated, it gives CASSFDSGNQPQHF.